Below, 14 T cell receptor beta chains from the same sample are listed, as sequenced in a study of T cell repertoires in cytomegalovirus infection. TCRdb reanalysed the reads using MiXCR and keeps one entry per CDR3 protein. The sample lists fewer than 550,000 distinct CDR3 sequences, 16% occurring once. The sequenced sample was CD8+ T cells from PBMCs. The receptors were sampled from a human donor in good health (CMV status not recorded). Some clones in this sample may be carry-over from other donors' samples.

This chain uses TRBV5-1 with TRBJ2-1; perhaps TRBD2 as D (5 bases). The germline V gene encodes CDR1 SGHRS and CDR2 YFSETQ. The CDR3 runs 15 residues. Trimming cost V 2 bases and J 8 bases, with 17 bases left between them. CDR3 region: CASSFEGSRSYEQFF. The DNA for the CDR3 is TGCGCCAGCAGCTTCGAGGGCAGTCGGTCGTATGAGCAGTTCTTC.

A few counts support this clonotype. The gene calls are TRBV27 and TRBJ2-7; perhaps TRBD1 as D (6 bases). V shed 2 bases and J shed 0 bases, with 14 bases lying between them. Germline assignment: CDR1 MNHEY and CDR2 SMNVEV (reference sequence). There are 16 residues in the CDR3. Here the CDR3 DNA reads TGTGCCAGCAGTTTAACCCCGGACAGCCTCTCCTACGAGCAGTACTTC. Its translation is CASSLTPDSLSYEQYF.

The V call is TRBV6-5, the J call TRBJ2-1; the D gene is possibly TRBD2 (5 bases). The germline V gene has CDR1 MNHEY and CDR2 SVGAGI. V was trimmed by 2 bases and J by 9 bases, leaving 11 bases between them. The CDR3 is 13 residues long. In DNA form, the CDR3 reads TGTGCCAGCAGTTACGGGTCGGGGTCTGAGCAGTTCTTC. Its protein is CASSYGSGSEQFF.

The CDR3 nucleotides are TGTGCCAGCAGCTTAAGGGGAGAAGGGGAAAAACTGTTTTTT. This codes for CASSLRGEGEKLFF. The J gene is TRBJ1-4, the V gene TRBV7-9, with a tentative D call TRBD1 (5 bases). Germline CDR1 and CDR2: SEHNR and FQNEAQ (reference sequence). This CDR3 has 14 residues. V lost 2 bases to trimming and J lost 8 bases, with 12 bases between them.

This clonotype was seen repeatedly, ten times or more. The DNA for the CDR3 is TGTGCCAGCAGCGGATCGGGGAACGAAAAACTGTTTTTT. Translation: CASSGSGNEKLFF. The chain carries TRBV7-2 and TRBJ1-4, with D unclear. Germline lookup yields CDR1 SGHTA and CDR2 FQGNSA. The CDR3 is made up of 13 amino acids. Trimming took off 5 bases at V and 8 bases at J, with 12 bases between the two ends. Full variable domain (missing parts from reference TRBV7-2 and TRBJ1-4): GAGVSQSPSNKVTEKGKDVELRCDPISGHTALYWYRQSLGQGLEFLIYFQGNSAPDKSGLPSDRFSAERTGGSVSTLTIQRTQQEDSAVYLCASSGSGNEKLFFGSGTQLSVL.

The chain combines TRBV15 with TRBJ2-3; 9 bases line up with TRBD1. With 9 bases clipped from V and 6 bases from J, the junction kept 4 bases outside the gene matches. The CDR3 is 12 residues long. Germline V gene sequence: CDR1 LNHNV, CDR2 YYDKDF (reference sequence). DNA of the CDR3: TGTGCCACGCGGGACAGGGCGGATACGCAGTATTTT. It specifies CATRDRADTQYF. The full variable domain, its missing parts supplied by reference TRBV15 and TRBJ2-3, is DAMVIQNPRYQVTQFGKPVTLSCSQTLNHNVMYWYQQKSSQAPKLLFHYYDKDFNNEADTPDNFQSRRPNTSFCFLDIRSPGLGDTAMYLCATRDRADTQYFGPGTRLTVL.

This clonotype was counted at least ten times. This chain uses TRBV11-2 with TRBJ2-4, with 16 bases aligning to TRBD2. V lost 5 bases, J lost 2 bases, and 12 bases stayed unmatched. Germline V CDR1 and CDR2: SGHAT, FQNNGV. This CDR3 spans 20 amino acids. CDR3 DNA sequence: TGTGCCAGCAGCGCCTCGGGACTAGCGGGGGGGCCGAGAACCAAAAACATTCAGTACTTC. Translating it yields CASSASGLAGGPRTKNIQYF.

The chain joins TRBV24-1 to TRBJ2-4; a weak D match, TRBD2 (6 bases). Trimming took off 2 bases at V and 3 bases at J, with 13 bases between the two ends. CDR1 and CDR2 (germline): KGHDR, SFDVKD. The CDR3 extends over 16 amino acids. The CDR3 protein is CATSDWGDGGKNIQYF. As DNA, the CDR3 is TGTGCCACCAGTGATTGGGGGGATGGGGGCAAAAACATTCAGTACTTC.

This clonotype was recorded many times. V is TRBV12-3 or TRBV12-4 and J is TRBJ2-1; 7 bases align to TRBD2. The CDR3 loop spans 17 amino acids. V shed 5 bases and J 7 bases; nucleotides not matched to a gene: 17. DNA of the CDR3: TGTGCCAGCAGTCCCCCCGAAATAGCGGGCGAATGGAATGAGCAGTTCTTC. Protein: CASSPPEIAGEWNEQFF.

The rearrangement uses TRBV5-1 and TRBJ1-1; 7 positions match TRBD1. V trimming: 2 bases; J trimming: 1 base; junction bases outside the gene matches: 2. Germline loops: CDR1 SGHRS, CDR2 YFSETQ. CDR3 length: 14 amino acids. The CDR3 bases are TGCGCCAGCAGCTTACAGGGGCGGAACACTGAAGCTTTCTTT. Its translation: CASSLQGRNTEAFF.

On this clonotype: A much more abundant neighbour one base away suggests this may be a read error. The V and J genes are TRBV2 and TRBJ2-7; 7 bases are a match to TRBD1. The germline gives CDR1 SNHLY, CDR2 FYNNEI. CDR3 length: 14 amino acids. The CDR3 here is CASRERDSSYAQYF. In nucleotides, the CDR3 is TGTGCCAGCAGGGAACGGGACAGTTCCTACGCGCAGTACTTC.

This clonotype was detected only a few times. The chain couples TRBV19 to TRBJ2-3, with D perhaps TRBD2 (6 bases). Looked up from germline, CDR1 is LNHDA and CDR2 is SQIVND (reference sequence). The CDR3 contains 12 residues. V lost 10 bases and J 4 bases, leaving 12 bases between the germline ends. The chain's CDR3 is CATLGEADTQYF. The CDR3 DNA sequence: TGTGCCACCCTAGGGGAGGCAGATACGCAGTATTTT.

This clonotype was observed many times. The V call is TRBV12-5, the J call TRBJ2-5; 11 bases align to TRBD2. The CDR3 is 18 amino acids. The V and J ends lost 1 base and 5 bases, in that order; junction bases with no gene match: 12. In germline, CDR1 is LGHNT, CDR2 FRNRAP. Here the CDR3 reads CASGLAPQLAGADETQYF. CDR3 in DNA: TGTGCTAGTGGTTTGGCTCCTCAACTAGCGGGGGCGGACGAGACCCAGTACTTC.

This clonotype was recorded a few times. The V and J genes are TRBV29-1 and TRBJ2-5, with 11 positions matching TRBD2. The CDR3 spans 19 residues. Germline trimming cut 6 bases from V and 5 bases from J; bases unmatched to any gene: 23. From germline, CDR1 is SQVTM and CDR2 ANQGSEA. DNA of the CDR3: TGCAGCGTGACGGGACTAGCGGTCCCCGGTGGATTCAGGGCGGAGACCCAGTACTTC. It translates to CSVTGLAVPGGFRAETQYF.